This T cell receptor (beta chain) stems from a study of T cell responses to AZD1222 COVID-19 vaccine. The overall study: Second doses were pooled across both intervals (about 4 or about 12 weeks). Findings of the study overall: Donors skewed white British and female; clonal diversity was possibly underestimated.

Notes on this clone: The antigen is unknown.

Trimming took 4 bases from V and 7 from J, leaving 11 bases between them. The CDR3 contains 14 residues. Per germline, CDR1 LGHDT and CDR2 YNNKEL (reference sequence). Generated by immunoSEQ multiplex PCR, the TCRdb table keeps only in-frame clones and is missing some. The table shows roughly 150,000 clones, with approximately 92% occurring only once. The sequenced sample was peripheral blood, obtained on day 0 of AZD1222 vaccination. The receptor comes from an adult in good health. The chain couples TRBV3-1 (or the pseudogene TRBV3-2) to TRBJ1-6; D gene uncertain. In DNA form, the CDR3 reads TGTGCCAGCAGCCCCGGACTGAACAATTCACCCCTCCACTTT. It codes for CASSPGLNNSPLHF.